Presented here are 22 T cell receptor beta chains from one specimen sequenced in a study of shared clonotypes between healthy human individuals. Using immunoSEQ multiplex PCR, the repertoire was profiled, and TCRdb retains in-frame clones only, with some absent. The data contain roughly 1.5 million clones, 95% to 99% of them singletons. Sample: naive CD4+ T cells sorted from blood. Described subset: CD45RA+ positively selected. All receptors come from a man aged 25 to 40 in good health.

The chain links TRBV15 to TRBJ1-5; D is perhaps TRBD1 (5 bases). The V gene lost 0 bases and the J gene lost 3 bases, with 15 bases spanning the gap. The CDR3 is 17 residues long. The V gene's germline CDR1 is LNHNV and CDR2 YYDKDF (reference sequence). The CDR3 region has the DNA TGTGCCACCAGCAGAGAGAGGGCAGGGTCGGCCAATCAGCCCCAGCATTTT. Encoded protein: CATSRERAGSANQPQHF.

This clone has only one observation. The CDR3 sequence: CASSQESRVSQAYEQYF. The CDR3 region has the DNA TGCGCCAGCAGCCAGGAATCCAGGGTGAGTCAGGCCTACGAGCAGTACTTC. V and J are TRBV4-1 and TRBJ2-7, with D maybe TRBD1 (5 bases). V was shortened by 3 bases and J by 2 bases, with 20 bases between the two germline ends. The length of the CDR3 is 17 residues. Germline lookup yields CDR1 MGHRA and CDR2 YSYEKL.

The CDR3 is CASSLYRSPTTGELFF. CDR3 sequence (DNA): TGTGCCAGCAGCTTGTACAGGTCACCGACCACCGGGGAGCTGTTTTTT. The rearrangement links TRBV5-6 to TRBJ2-2; D perhaps matches TRBD1 (5 bases). The CDR3 spans 16 residues. The germline CDR1 and CDR2 sequences are SGHDT and YYEEEE. V lost 1 base and J lost 4, with 14 bases in between.

The chain links TRBV5-1 to TRBJ2-1, with 7 bases aligning to TRBD2. The CDR3 contains 14 residues. V was clipped by 3 bases and J by 7 bases; unmatched bases: 7. Germline V lookup: CDR1 SGHRS, CDR2 YFSETQ. The CDR3 region has the DNA TGCGCCAGCAGCTCAACGACTAGCCTAAATGAGCAGTTCTTC. Translation: CASSSTTSLNEQFF.

V gene TRBV5-4 combines with J gene TRBJ2-2, with 7 nucleotides matching TRBD1. This CDR3 is built from 13 residues. CDR1 SGHNT and CDR2 YYREEE come from the germline V gene (reference sequence). J lost 6 bases, V lost 3 bases, and 2 bases had no gene match. CDR3: CASSSRGSGELFF. Written as DNA, the CDR3 is TGTGCCAGCAGCTCCAGGGGGTCCGGGGAGCTGTTTTTT.

The V gene is TRBV30, the J gene TRBJ1-5; D perhaps matches TRBD1 (5 bases). V was cut by 5 bases and J by 9 bases, with 20 bases left in between. This CDR3 spans 14 amino acids. Germline lookup yields CDR1 GTSNPN and CDR2 SVGIG (reference sequence). Here the CDR3 DNA reads TGTGCCTGGGGATCGGACGGGAGCGGGGCGCCCCAGCATTTT. Amino acids: CAWGSDGSGAPQHF.

This clone was observed a single time. The J gene is TRBJ1-1, the V gene TRBV11-3, with 7 bases matching TRBD1. After removal of 1 base from V and 4 bases from J, the junction contained 3 bases not matched to a gene. This CDR3 has 14 residues. The germline gives CDR1 SGHNT, CDR2 YENEEA. CDR3 DNA sequence: TGTGCCAGCAGCTTAGGGGGGGACAGCACTGAAGCTTTCTTT. Protein sequence: CASSLGGDSTEAFF.

This clone was seen once. The CDR3 DNA is TGTGCCAGCAGCGACCGAGCGTGGGGGCGAAGGGGCACTGAAGCTTTCTTT. Translation: CASSDRAWGRRGTEAFF. This chain joins TRBV7-6 and TRBJ1-1; maybe TRBD1 (6 bases). Deletions cut 5 bases from V and 4 bases from J, with 23 bases between. This CDR3 is built from 17 residues. The germline CDR1 and CDR2 sequences are SGHVS and FNYEAQ.

The chain uses TRBV27 and TRBJ2-7; TRBD1 or TRBD2 may be the D gene (5 bases each). Deletions cut 8 bases from V and 5 bases from J, with 16 bases between. The germline V gene has CDR1 MNHEY and CDR2 SMNVEV (reference sequence). The CDR3 consists of 13 residues. CDR3 in amino acids: CASRGLPLNEQYF. The CDR3 region has the DNA TGTGCCAGCCGGGGCCTCCCTCTCAACGAGCAGTACTTC.

The V call is TRBV6-5, the J call TRBJ2-7; 9 bases fit TRBD1. CDR3 length equals 14 residues. Per the germline V gene, CDR1 is MNHEY and CDR2 is SVGAGI. The trim removed 6 bases at V and 5 bases at J, leaving 8 bases unmatched. CDR3 loop: CASRDDRGENEQYF. As DNA, the CDR3 is TGTGCCAGCAGAGACGACAGGGGGGAGAACGAGCAGTACTTC.

Of note for this clone: The sample carries other DNA sequences with the same CDR3. The CDR3: CASSVRGSNQPQHF. The CDR3 bases are TGTGCCAGCAGTGTTCGCGGTAGCAATCAGCCCCAGCATTTT. The chain links TRBV6-1 to TRBJ1-5; no clear D gene. Germline V gene lookup returns CDR1 MNHNS and CDR2 SASEGT. V lost 4 bases to trimming and J lost 0 bases, with 7 bases between them. This CDR3 region has 14 residues.

This sequence joins TRBV7-2 and TRBJ1-1, with no clear D. The CDR3 length is 15 residues. V was cut by 1 base and J by 1 base, with 10 bases left in between. Germline V gives CDR1 SGHTA, CDR2 FQGNSA. The CDR3 DNA sequence: TGTGCCAGCAGCTTAGAGAGCCAGAGGAACACTGAAGCTTTCTTT. Residues: CASSLESQRNTEAFF.

The chain is built from TRBV14 and TRBJ2-6, with TRBD1 matching over 7 bases. Trimming removed 2 bases from V and 4 bases from J; junction bases left unmatched: 5. Germline-derived CDR1 and CDR2 are SGHDN and FVKESK. CDR3 length equals 16 residues. CDR3 region: CASSQQTGTGANVLTF. The CDR3 DNA reads TGTGCCAGCAGCCAACAGACAGGGACGGGGGCCAACGTCCTGACTTTC. Variable domain in full (rest from reference TRBV14 and TRBJ2-6): EAGVTQFPSHSVIEKGQTVTLRCDPISGHDNLYWYRRVMGKEIKFLLHFVKESKQDESGMPNNRFLAERTGGTYSTLKVQPAELEDSGVYFCASSQQTGTGANVLTFGAGSRLTVL.

The J gene is TRBJ2-2, the V gene TRBV2, with 7 positions matching TRBD1. V shed 6 bases and J 9 bases; nucleotides not matched to a gene: 10. The CDR3 is made up of 14 amino acids. Germline V gene sequence: CDR1 SNHLY, CDR2 FYNNEI. CDR3 sequence reads: CASSAKTGKRELFF. CDR3 bases: TGTGCCAGCAGCGCTAAGACAGGGAAAAGGGAGCTGTTTTTT.

The gene calls are TRBV19 and TRBJ2-7; weak D call: TRBD1 (5 bases). This CDR3 has 12 amino acids. V lost 4 bases, J lost 6 bases, and 10 bases lay in between. Germline V gene lookup returns CDR1 LNHDA and CDR2 SQIVND (reference sequence). In DNA, the CDR3 is TGTGCCAGTAGTACAAGACAGAGCGAGCAGTACTTC. This gives the protein CASSTRQSEQYF.

The genes are TRBV16 and TRBJ2-7; 8 bases match TRBD1. V gave up 4 bases and J gave up 7 bases; unmatched junction bases: 12. This CDR3 contains 15 residues. Germline V gene data show CDR1 as KGHSY and CDR2 as FQNENV. CDR3 region: CASSPWGQAPTEQYF. CDR3 in DNA: TGTGCCAGCAGCCCATGGGGACAGGCCCCGACGGAGCAGTACTTC.

The rearrangement joins TRBV4-1 to TRBJ1-4; D gene ambiguous. The CDR3 is made up of 13 amino acids. Germline lookup yields CDR1 MGHRA and CDR2 YSYEKL. V lost 1 base and J 7 bases, leaving 7 bases between the germline ends. The CDR3 is CASSQVVAEKLFF. The CDR3 nucleotides are TGCGCCAGCAGCCAAGTTGTGGCTGAAAAACTGTTTTTT.

V and J are TRBV28 and TRBJ1-5; D gene uncertain. Per germline, CDR1 MDHEN and CDR2 SYDVKM. The V end was cut by 10 bases, the J end by 15 bases, with 22 bases between. The CDR3 consists of 12 residues. CDR3 region: CATKDQSLITHF. The CDR3 DNA is TGTGCCACCAAGGACCAGTCGCTAATTACGCATTTT.

A note on this clone: In the same sample, other DNA sequences code for this CDR3. The J gene is TRBJ1-2, the V gene TRBV2; D is uncertain. V gave up 3 bases and J gave up 8 bases, with 13 bases separating them. The germline gives CDR1 SNHLY, CDR2 FYNNEI. The CDR3 spans 13 residues. This CDR3 is CASSERGVGGYTF. As DNA, the CDR3 is TGTGCCAGCAGTGAGCGTGGAGTGGGGGGCTACACCTTC.

V is TRBV9 and J is TRBJ2-7, with D unclear. V was shortened by 2 bases and J by 1 base, with 10 bases between the two germline ends. The CDR3 is 14 residues long. Germline V gene lookup returns CDR1 SGDLS and CDR2 YYNGEE. The CDR3 coding sequence is TGTGCCAGCAGCGTGAGGTTTTCTTCCTACGAGCAGTACTTC. Translating it yields CASSVRFSSYEQYF.

CDR3 residues: CASSPNRNEQFF. CDR3 DNA: TGTGCCAGCAGCCCTAACCGCAATGAGCAGTTCTTC. V and J are TRBV7-3 and TRBJ2-1; D remains ambiguous. The ends were cut back, 5 bases at V and 6 bases at J, with 8 bases in the middle. The CDR3 runs 12 residues. The germline V gene encodes CDR1 SGHTA and CDR2 FQGTGA.

V and J are TRBV28 and TRBJ2-7; D is possibly TRBD2 (6 bases). Germline-derived CDR1 and CDR2 are MDHEN and SYDVKM. V shed 6 bases and J shed 2 bases, with 14 bases lying between them. The CDR3 runs 14 residues. CDR3 residues: CASRAAGNAYEQYF. CDR3 sequence (DNA): TGTGCCAGCAGGGCAGCGGGTAATGCCTACGAGCAGTACTTC.